This T cell receptor (beta chain) was sequenced during a study of T cells in Graves' hyperthyroidism and ophthalmopathy. Researchers amplified the TCR beta CDR3 regions from RNA transcripts. First-round RT-PCR targeting the TCR CDR3 was performed with the HTBI primer set. From the multiplex PCR reads, TCRdb called clonotypes with MiXCR, one entry per CDR3 protein. The table has about 380,000 distinct CDR3 sequences, approximately 18% seen once. Trimming pared 3 bases from V and 3 bases from J, leaving 21 bases between. The germline gives CDR1 DFQATT, CDR2 SNEGSKA (reference sequence). This CDR3 comprises 17 residues.

The genes are TRBV20-1 and TRBJ2-1; the D gene is possibly TRBD2 (7 bases). The receptor comes from a man between 18 and 35 years old with Graves' ophthalmopathy. The sequencing input was blood. In DNA, the CDR3 is TGCAGTGCTAGGGGAATTGGGGGGGGCCTCTTCTACAATGAGCAGTTCTTC. It codes for CSARGIGGGLFYNEQFF.